Below are 21 T cell receptor beta chains sequenced from a single sample in a study of T cells in localized non-small cell lung cancer. Assay used: immunoSEQ multiplex PCR; TCRdb lists only in-frame clones, some missing. The data show 10,000 to 15,000 clones, roughly 86% seen once. The sequenced sample was peripheral blood, obtained before any cancer treatment. Source of these receptors: a male donor at least 60 years old with stage III lung adenocarcinoma.

The chain recombines TRBV6-5 with TRBJ1-2; D remains unclear. Looked up from germline, CDR1 is MNHEY and CDR2 is SVGAGI. Trimming left V 6 bases short and J 5 bases short, with 13 bases between. The CDR3 length is 13 residues. CDR3 residues: CASSQTAVYGYTF. CDR3 in DNA: TGTGCCAGCAGCCAAACGGCGGTGTATGGCTACACCTTC.

V usage is TRBV21-1 and J usage is TRBJ1-6; the D segment call TRBD1 is taken from the table without a DNA check. TRBV21-1 is termed a pseudogene. The CDR3 covers 15 residues. CDR3 bases: TGTGCCAGCAGCAAAGTAAAGGGGGATAATTCACCCCTCCACTTT. It translates to CASSKVKGDNSPLHF.

V is TRBV9 and J is TRBJ2-2; D ambiguous. Trimming took 4 bases from V and 0 from J, leaving 16 bases between them. The CDR3 sequence is 17 residues long. Germline V CDR1 and CDR2: SGDLS, YYNGEE. CDR3 bases: TGTGCCAGCAGCCCCCGCCCAGCAGCCCCGAACACCGGGGAGCTGTTTTTT. Translation: CASSPRPAAPNTGELFF.

The rearrangement uses TRBV6-6 and TRBJ2-3, with a weak D call TRBD1 (7 bases). Trimming shortened V by 1 base and J by 14 bases, and 13 bases separated the two germline ends. Germline loops: CDR1 MNHNY, CDR2 SVGAGI (reference sequence). The CDR3 is 12 amino acids. The CDR3 nucleotides read TGTGCCAGCAGTTACTGGGGGGACAGTTGGTATTTT. Its translation: CASSYWGDSWYF.

CDR3 bases: TGTGCCAGCAAGGAGGGCTACACCTTC. Residues: CASKEGYTF. The V gene is TRBV6-1, the J gene TRBJ1-2; no definite D call. V gave up 7 bases and J gave up 8 bases, with 5 bases separating them. Germline V gives CDR1 MNHNS, CDR2 SASEGT. The CDR3 is 9 residues long.

This clone has just a few counts. The chain recombines TRBV5-1 with TRBJ1-2; possible D gene TRBD1, 6 bases. This CDR3 is built from 14 residues. The germline gives CDR1 SGHRS, CDR2 YFSETQ. Deletions cut 4 bases from V and 8 bases from J, with 18 bases between. The CDR3 coding sequence is TGCGCCAGCAGCCCCGGACAGCCTCCTAACGGCTACACCTTC. It encodes CASSPGQPPNGYTF.

The chain uses TRBV14 and TRBJ1-2; no reliable D call. In germline, CDR1 is SGHDN, CDR2 FVKESK. This CDR3 region has 11 residues. Trimming shortened V by 7 bases and J by 8 bases, and 11 bases separated the two germline ends. CDR3 bases: TGTGCCAGCACCTTTCGCGGGGGCTACACCTTC. Its translation: CASTFRGGYTF.

The chain combines TRBV6-5 with TRBJ2-1; no clear D gene. This CDR3 contains 16 residues. V was pared by 0 bases and J by 9 bases, with 18 bases between. Germline V lookup: CDR1 MNHEY, CDR2 SVGAGI. CDR3 amino acids: CASSYSKNSRPGEQFF. CDR3 DNA: TGTGCCAGCAGTTACTCGAAAAATTCCCGGCCGGGTGAGCAGTTCTTC.

V and J are TRBV6-6 and TRBJ2-7; 7 bases fit TRBD2. V lost 8 bases, J lost 1 base, and 8 bases stayed unmatched. Germline loops: CDR1 MNHNY, CDR2 SVGAGI (reference sequence). This CDR3 contains 14 residues. Written as DNA, the CDR3 is TGTGCCAGCTTTCACTCAGCGGGGTCCTACGAGCAGTACTTC. Protein sequence: CASFHSAGSYEQYF.

The J gene is TRBJ2-1, the V gene TRBV7-6; 11 nucleotides line up with TRBD2. From germline, CDR1 is SGHVS and CDR2 FNYEAQ. The CDR3 is made up of 18 amino acids. The V gene end was trimmed by 1 base and the J gene end by 6 bases; junction bases not matched to a gene: 11. CDR3 sequence reads: CASSLEIAGGPKGNEQFF. In DNA form, the CDR3 reads TGTGCCAGCAGCTTAGAGATAGCGGGAGGGCCGAAAGGCAATGAGCAGTTCTTC.

The V and J genes are TRBV5-4 and TRBJ2-3; TRBD2 agrees at 9 bases. In germline, CDR1 is SGHNT, CDR2 YYREEE (reference sequence). This CDR3 is built from 16 residues. The trim removed 6 bases at V and 0 bases at J, leaving 8 bases unmatched. The CDR3 DNA is TGTGCCAGCAAAATGCGGGGGGGCCCTAGCACAGATACGCAGTATTTT. Protein: CASKMRGGPSTDTQYF.

V is TRBV27 and J is TRBJ2-2, with TRBD1 as a possible D gene (5 bases). The CDR3 covers 14 residues. Trimming removed 8 bases at V and 6 bases at J, with 16 bases between. CDR1 MNHEY and CDR2 SMNVEV come from the germline V gene (reference sequence). The CDR3 nucleotides are TGTGCCAGCCGGAGCAGATCAGGGTCCGGGGAGCTGTTTTTT. This encodes CASRSRSGSGELFF.

The genes are TRBV5-1 and TRBJ1-1, with D tentatively TRBD1 (6 bases). Deletions cut 1 base from V and 4 bases from J, with 14 bases between. The CDR3 length is 15 residues. The germline V gene encodes CDR1 SGHRS and CDR2 YFSETQ. This CDR3 reads CASSLTGDTGTEAFF. The CDR3 region has the DNA TGCGCCAGCAGCTTGACCGGGGACACGGGCACTGAAGCTTTCTTT.

This clone occurred once. This chain uses TRBV10-3 with TRBJ2-1; 14 positions match TRBD2. J gave up 4 bases and V 10 bases, and 3 bases lay outside the gene matches. The CDR3 extends over 14 amino acids. Germline CDR1 and CDR2: ENHRY and SYGVKD. CDR3 coding DNA: TGTGCCACCGGGACTAGCGGGAGATACAATGAGCAGTTCTTC. It is translated as CATGTSGRYNEQFF.

Comments on this clone: The same CDR3 is also encoded by other DNA sequences in this sample. The chain joins TRBV18 to TRBJ1-2; 7 nucleotides match TRBD1. The CDR3 consists of 16 residues. CDR1 KGHSH and CDR2 LQKENI come from the germline V gene. Trimming removed 1 base from V and 2 bases from J; junction bases left unmatched: 7. The CDR3 DNA follows: TGTGCCAGCTCACCACGGGACAGAATACAAAACTATGGCTACACCTTC. This codes for CASSPRDRIQNYGYTF.

The chain joins TRBV29-1 to TRBJ2-3; D unclear. The CDR3 consists of 13 residues. Per the germline V gene, CDR1 is SQVTM and CDR2 is ANQGSEA. V was pared by 8 bases and J by 4 bases, with 16 bases between. The CDR3, as DNA: TGCAGCTCCCTGGTAGGCAACGCAGATACGCAGTATTTT. It codes for CSSLVGNADTQYF.

The V gene is TRBV30, the J gene TRBJ1-5; 7 bases agree with TRBD1. The CDR3 sequence is 13 residues long. Germline trimming cut 1 base from V and 5 bases from J; bases unmatched to any gene: 2. Germline lookup yields CDR1 GTSNPN and CDR2 SVGIG (reference sequence). The CDR3 loop reads CAWSGRGHQPQHF. DNA for the CDR3: TGTGCCTGGAGTGGGAGGGGGCATCAGCCCCAGCATTTT. The complete variable domain, with remaining parts taken from reference TRBV30 and TRBJ1-5, reads SQTIHQWPATLVQPVGSPLSLECTVEGTSNPNLYWYRQAAGRGLQLLFYSVGIGQISSEVPQNLSASRPQDRQFILSSKKLLLSDSGFYLCAWSGRGHQPQHFGDGTRLSIL.

This chain links TRBV10-3 with TRBJ2-2, with 7 bases identical to TRBD2. Looked up from germline, CDR1 is ENHRY and CDR2 is SYGVKD. The CDR3 is 14 amino acids. The J segment lost 5 bases and the V segment lost 8 bases, leaving 8 bases of the junction unmatched. The CDR3, as DNA: TGTGCCATCGGGGGGGGTAGCGTGACCGGGGAGCTGTTTTTT. Translation gives CAIGGGSVTGELFF.

The rearrangement joins TRBV19 to TRBJ2-3; 9 bases fit TRBD2. This CDR3 has 16 residues. Germline V gene data show CDR1 as LNHDA and CDR2 as SQIVND (reference sequence). The J segment lost 2 bases and the V segment lost 5 bases, leaving 8 bases of the junction unmatched. Written as DNA, the CDR3 is TGTGCCAGTAGTGGTCCTAGCGGGACCTCCACAGATACGCAGTATTTT. It specifies CASSGPSGTSTDTQYF.

The chain uses TRBV10-2 and TRBJ1-5; 8 nucleotides match TRBD1. The trim removed 3 bases at V and 6 bases at J, leaving 4 bases unmatched. The CDR3 sequence is 14 residues long. Germline CDR1 and CDR2: WSHSY and SAAADI. The CDR3 bases are TGCGCCAGCAGTGACCGGACAGGGTTTCAGCCCCAGCATTTT. This translates into CASSDRTGFQPQHF.

The gene calls are TRBV5-1 and TRBJ1-2; the match to TRBD1 covers 10 bases. CDR1 and CDR2 (germline): SGHRS, YFSETQ. The CDR3 is 14 amino acids. V lost 1 base to trimming and J lost 8 bases; unmatched junction nucleotides: 5. CDR3 amino acids: CASSLRQGARGYTF. The DNA of the CDR3 is TGCGCCAGCAGCTTGAGACAGGGGGCGAGGGGCTACACCTTC.